The rows below give T cell receptor beta chains drawn from one sample of a study of T cell responses to AZD1222 COVID-19 vaccine. Clones were read by immunoSEQ multiplex PCR, and TCRdb kept only the in-frame ones, dropping some. The table has 150,000 to 200,000 clones, about nine tenths seen once; the top ten hold about 6.1%. The sample in question was peripheral blood, obtained on day 0 of AZD1222 vaccination. Every receptor here comes from an adult in good health. Both conserved end residues are part of each CDR3.

v_gene | CDR3aa
TRBV11-1 | CASSLSQGAGNTIYF
TRBV5-6 | CASSLVGAGNTIYF
TRBV11-2 | CASSFGPFGNQPQHF
TRBV5-4 | CASSPSQGQYTF
TRBV12-5 | CASELRHKEEETQYF
TRBV7-9 | CASSLGLLAVRTDTQYF
TRBV19 | CASSIGIAKNIQYF
TRBV4-3 | CASSANSGLTLSGNTIYF
TRBV7-2 | CASSPTGNSGRAGEQYF
TRBV14 | CASSPRVLSGTYEQYF
TRBV27 | CASSSAGTGEQETQYF
TRBV4-3 | CASSQVLADYNEQFF
TRBV5-6 | CASSKDPARWGYTF
TRBV30 | CAWSVQGARKYF
TRBV4-1 | CASSQGSGTGGRHEQFF
TRBV18 | CASSRGQTGSYEQYF
TRBV9 | CASSVEGGYGNTIYF
TRBV30 | CAWTGDVYTEAFF
TRBV7-2 | CASSRGLAYEQYF
TRBV6-5 | CASSYRTGAEGYGYTF
TRBV11-2 | CASTILGRGAGNTIYF
TRBV18 | CASSPSRDTEAFF
TRBV7-9 | CASSLFVGPTEAFF
TRBV6-5 | CASRREGQGKEAFF
TRBV7-9 | CASSLNNQPQHF
TRBV29-1 | CSVEASNYGYTF
TRBV28 | CASSSGDNHVGKTQYF
TRBV4-2 | CASSQDPQAARRGANVLTF
TRBV9 | CASSVGPTGARIAKNIQYF
TRBV28 | CASNAGVNEQYF
TRBV7-9 | CASSLDPPRSAYEQYF
TRBV5-8 | CASSLLVQPQHF
TRBV16 | CASSPPGGLPLHF
TRBV2 | CASSEVTAGNTIYF
TRBV2 | CASSAHSPGDEQYF
TRBV28 | CASSLLRGKNTGELFF
TRBV30 | CASSHGGTDTQYF
TRBV2 | CASLRDINSPLHF